The 28 T cell receptor beta chains listed next were all sequenced from one sample in a study of cytomegalovirus exposure and HLA in healthy donors (dated by TCRdb to about 2017). The library came from the immunoSEQ multiplex PCR assay. The multiplex PCR relied on a mix of 60 forward primers for TCR Vbeta segments and 13 reverse primers for TCR Jbeta segments. Not all clones reach the TCRdb copy of this immuneACCESS table, which keeps in-frame sequences only. Checked studies attribute under half of the gap to unresolved V genes and leave the rest unexplained. The sample has about 120,000 clones on record, around 85% of them singletons. The ten largest clones take up roughly 4.1% of the sample. Specimen: PBMCs. Every receptor here comes from a young man in good health and CMV-seropositive.

The V call is TRBV19, the J call TRBJ1-1; perhaps TRBD1 as D (6 bases). Trimming removed 3 bases at V and 5 bases at J, with 19 bases between. Germline CDR1 is LNHDA and CDR2 is SQIVND (reference sequence). The CDR3 has 16 amino acids. CDR3 sequence reads: CASSISLGGRGTEAFF. The DNA for the CDR3 is TGTGCCAGTAGTATCTCTCTAGGGGGACGAGGAACTGAAGCTTTCTTT.

About this clone: The identical CDR3 is also encoded by other nucleotide sequences in the sample. This rearrangement joins TRBV5-6 to TRBJ2-3, with D perhaps TRBD1 (6 bases). The CDR3 totals 13 residues. The germline CDR1 and CDR2 sequences are SGHDT and YYEEEE. Trimming pared 4 bases from V and 6 bases from J, leaving 12 bases between. CDR3 bases: TGTGCCAGCAGCCTGCAGGGGACGGATACGCAGTATTTT. It codes for CASSLQGTDTQYF.

The rearrangement uses TRBV9 and TRBJ2-5; D unresolved. Between the trimmed V and J ends, which lost 0 bases and 9 bases, there was a span of 15 bases. The CDR3 is 14 amino acids. Germline V gives CDR1 SGDLS, CDR2 YYNGEE. The CDR3 region has the DNA TGTGCCAGCAGCGTAGGACTCCCGGTCGCGTCCCAGTACTTC. It yields the protein CASSVGLPVASQYF.

This chain connects TRBV7-9 to TRBJ2-3, with 10 bases that match TRBD2. V dropped 11 bases and J dropped 10; count of bases not matched to a gene: 6. In germline, CDR1 is SEHNR, CDR2 FQNEAQ (reference sequence). CDR3 length equals 11 residues. The CDR3 is CAGGTSASQYF. CDR3 DNA sequence: TGTGCCGGGGGGACTAGCGCCTCGCAGTATTTT. Full variable domain (missing parts from reference TRBV7-9 and TRBJ2-3): DTGVSQNPRHKITKRGQNVTFRCDPISEHNRLYWYRQTLGQGPEFLTYFQNEAQLEKSRLLSDRFSAERPKGSFSTLEIQRTEQGDSAMYLCAGGTSASQYFGPGTRLTVL.

The chain has TRBV10-2 and TRBJ1-5; the D gene is possibly TRBD1 (6 bases). The CDR3 has 15 amino acids. Looked up from germline, CDR1 is WSHSY and CDR2 is SAAADI. Trimming removed 0 bases at V and 3 bases at J, with 9 bases between. The CDR3 reads CASSESTGANQPQHF. The CDR3 region has the DNA TGCGCCAGCAGTGAGTCGACAGGAGCCAATCAGCCCCAGCATTTT.

This chain links TRBV18 with TRBJ2-1, with 11 bases fitting TRBD1. The germline V gene has CDR1 KGHSH and CDR2 LQKENI. The CDR3 totals 15 residues. V shed 3 bases and J 7 bases; nucleotides not matched to a gene: 5. Here the CDR3 reads CASSPTGQGGNEQFF. CDR3 sequence (DNA): TGTGCCAGCTCACCCACGGGACAGGGGGGAAATGAGCAGTTCTTC.

Comment on this clone: Different DNA sequences within this sample yield the same CDR3. V and J are TRBV5-6 and TRBJ1-2, with 10 nucleotides matching TRBD1. V was clipped by 2 bases and J by 4 bases; unmatched bases: 11. CDR3 length: 17 amino acids. The germline V gene has CDR1 SGHDT and CDR2 YYEEEE. Here the CDR3 DNA reads TGTGCCAGCAGCTTCGGGACAGGGGATCGTTGGAGCTATGGCTACACCTTC. It yields the protein CASSFGTGDRWSYGYTF.

The V gene is TRBV18, the J gene TRBJ2-7, with 8 bases aligning to TRBD1. The junction had 5 bases not matched to a gene; V was cut back by 3 bases and J by 4 bases. This CDR3 comprises 14 residues. Germline lookup yields CDR1 KGHSH and CDR2 LQKENI. CDR3 bases: TGTGCCAGCTCACCCGGACAGGGAAGGTACGAGCAGTACTTC. This encodes CASSPGQGRYEQYF.

The gene calls are TRBV7-9 and TRBJ2-5, with TRBD1 matching over 7 bases. This CDR3 contains 13 residues. Losses at the gene ends were 7 bases for V and 0 bases for J; bases not matched to a gene: 2. CDR1 and CDR2 (germline): SEHNR, FQNEAQ (reference sequence). CDR3 loop: CASIGGNQETQYF. In DNA, the CDR3 is TGTGCCAGCATAGGGGGCAACCAAGAGACCCAGTACTTC.

The chain combines TRBV23-1 with TRBJ1-6; 8 positions agree with TRBD1. TRBV23-1 is labeled an ORF, and its function is uncertain. This CDR3 contains 16 residues. V shed 1 base, J shed 5 bases, and the junction held 4 bases outside the gene matches. CDR3 DNA: TGCGCCAGCAGTCAATTCGAGACAGGGGATAATTCACCCCTCCACTTT. This gives the protein CASSQFETGDNSPLHF.

The rearrangement links TRBV6-1 to TRBJ1-3; TRBD1 aligns across 8 bases. V dropped 5 bases and J dropped 5; count of bases not matched to a gene: 5. The CDR3 is 14 amino acids. The V gene's germline CDR1 is MNHNS and CDR2 SASEGT. The CDR3 DNA follows: TGTGCCAGCAGTTGGGACAGGCGAAGAAACACCATATATTTT. This gives the protein CASSWDRRRNTIYF.

This sequence joins TRBV14 and TRBJ1-1; 8 bases line up with TRBD1. Germline CDR1 and CDR2: SGHDN and FVKESK. The trim removed 0 bases at V and 1 base at J, leaving 4 bases unmatched. The CDR3 is made up of 16 amino acids. CDR3 bases: TGTGCCAGCAGCCAAGAAAAGGGGACAGGGAACACTGAAGCTTTCTTT. This gives the protein CASSQEKGTGNTEAFF.

To note about this clone: Other nucleotide sequences in the sample specify the same CDR3. The V gene is TRBV6-6, the J gene TRBJ1-1; D not resolved. The V end was cut by 6 bases, the J end by 11 bases, with 16 bases between. The CDR3 is made up of 12 amino acids. Germline assignment: CDR1 MNHNY and CDR2 SVGAGI (reference sequence). This chain's CDR3 is CASSLGEVYAFF. CDR3 DNA sequence: TGTGCCAGCAGCCTAGGTGAGGTTTACGCTTTCTTT.

This chain uses TRBV11-2 with TRBJ2-2; D may be TRBD2 (6 bases). Germline CDR1 reads SGHAT; CDR2 reads FQNNGV. The CDR3 spans 15 residues. V was clipped by 2 bases and J by 1 base, with 8 bases between them. CDR3 bases: TGTGCCAGCAGCTTATTGCGGGGGAACACCGGGGAGCTGTTTTTT. This gives the protein CASSLLRGNTGELFF.

This chain joins TRBV5-6 and TRBJ2-7, with TRBD1 matching 12 bases. Germline CDR1 reads SGHDT; CDR2 reads YYEEEE. The J segment lost 5 bases and the V segment lost 3 bases, leaving 6 bases of the junction unmatched. This CDR3 contains 15 residues. This chain's CDR3 is CASSYPGQGANEQYF. The CDR3 nucleotides read TGTGCCAGCAGCTATCCGGGACAGGGGGCAAACGAGCAGTACTTC.

V is TRBV10-2 and J is TRBJ2-7, with 8 bases lining up with TRBD1. The germline V gene encodes CDR1 WSHSY and CDR2 SAAADI. Unmatched junction bases numbered 13, after V lost 8 bases and J lost 4 bases. The CDR3 covers 15 residues. CDR3 region: CASQQSGGVSYEQYF. CDR3 nucleotides: TGCGCCAGCCAACAATCAGGGGGCGTCTCGTACGAGCAGTACTTC.

This clone was counted a single time. The chain has TRBV4-1 and TRBJ2-4; 7 bases align to TRBD2. Germline values: CDR1 MGHRA, CDR2 YSYEKL. Germline trimming cut 1 base from V and 6 bases from J; bases unmatched to any gene: 9. This CDR3 is built from 16 residues. DNA of the CDR3: TGCGCCAGCAGCCAAGTGTTGCGGGAGTTGGGAAACATTCAGTACTTC. This sequence encodes CASSQVLRELGNIQYF.

The rearrangement links TRBV6-6 to TRBJ1-5; D gene unclear. The ends were cut back, 6 bases at V and 9 bases at J, with 21 bases in the middle. Germline CDR1 and CDR2: MNHNY and SVGAGI (reference sequence). There are 15 residues in the CDR3. The CDR3 spells CASRETASLTRPQHF. In nucleotides, the CDR3 is TGTGCCAGCAGAGAAACAGCCTCACTTACTCGGCCCCAGCATTTT.

The rearrangement joins TRBV5-1 to TRBJ2-3, with 7 bases fitting TRBD1. The CDR3 has 14 residues. Germline V gene lookup returns CDR1 SGHRS and CDR2 YFSETQ. V shed 7 bases and J 6 bases; nucleotides not matched to a gene: 11. The CDR3 loop reads CASARTGPQDTQYF. In nucleotides, the CDR3 is TGCGCCAGCGCTAGGACAGGACCCCAGGATACGCAGTATTTT.

This clone was picked up one time. V usage is TRBV18 and J usage is TRBJ2-5; no definite D call. CDR1 KGHSH and CDR2 LQKENI come from the germline V gene. The V end was cut by 0 bases, the J end by 5 bases, with 13 bases between. This CDR3 is 15 amino acids long. The CDR3 protein is CASSPPSPRLETQYF. In DNA, the CDR3 is TGTGCCAGCTCACCACCGTCTCCCAGATTGGAGACCCAGTACTTC. The full variable domain, rest sourced from reference TRBV18 and TRBJ2-5, is NAGVMQNPRHLVRRRGQEARLRCSPMKGHSHVYWYRQLPEEGLKFMVYLQKENIIDESGMPKERFSAEFPKEGPSILRIQQVVRGDSAAYFCASSPPSPRLETQYFGPGTRLLVL.

The genes are TRBV6-5 and TRBJ2-2, with a possible D match to TRBD1 (5 bases). CDR1 MNHEY and CDR2 SVGAGI come from the germline V gene. CDR3 size: 15 residues. V gave up 4 bases and J gave up 5 bases, with 14 bases separating them. This CDR3 reads CASSSQGHSTGELFF. CDR3 bases: TGTGCCAGCAGTTCTCAGGGTCACAGTACCGGGGAGCTGTTTTTT.

This clone was recorded a few times. This chain connects TRBV5-1 to TRBJ1-2; D is uncertain. Germline CDR1 and CDR2: SGHRS and YFSETQ. This CDR3 contains 13 residues. V gave up 0 bases and J gave up 6 bases, with 9 bases separating them. The CDR3 is CASSLGGEDGYTF. The CDR3, as DNA: TGCGCCAGCAGCTTGGGGGGAGAGGATGGCTACACCTTC.

The rearrangement uses TRBV6-5 and TRBJ2-5, with 8 bases aligning to TRBD1. Germline loops: CDR1 MNHEY, CDR2 SVGAGI. The CDR3 loop spans 15 amino acids. V trimming: 0 bases; J trimming: 2 bases; junction bases outside the gene matches: 2. The CDR3 spells CASSYSRGRQETQYF. The DNA for the CDR3 is TGTGCCAGCAGTTACTCCAGGGGGCGACAAGAGACCCAGTACTTC.

This clone occurred once. The CDR3 is CATSRDRNIQYF. In DNA form, the CDR3 reads TGTGCCACCAGCAGGGACAGAAACATTCAGTACTTC. V usage is TRBV15 and J usage is TRBJ2-4, with D possibly being TRBD1 (6 bases). Germline V gene sequence: CDR1 LNHNV, CDR2 YYDKDF (reference sequence). The CDR3 runs 12 residues. Deletions cut 3 bases from V and 6 bases from J, with 6 bases between.

This sequence joins TRBV2 and TRBJ2-3; D may be TRBD1 (6 bases). CDR1 is SNHLY and CDR2 is FYNNEI in the germline V gene. Trimming pared 2 bases from V and 2 bases from J, leaving 11 bases between. The CDR3 has 15 residues. CDR3 DNA sequence: TGTGCCAGCAGTGAAAGTAGGGGGAACACAGATACGCAGTATTTT. Translating gives CASSESRGNTDTQYF.

This clone was seen only once. V gene TRBV5-5 combines with J gene TRBJ2-2; TRBD1 is a possible D gene (5 bases). CDR1 and CDR2 from the germline V gene are SGHKS and YYEKEE (reference sequence). The ends were cut back, 2 bases at V and 3 bases at J, with 11 bases in the middle. This CDR3 has 15 residues. Written as DNA, the CDR3 is TGTGCCAGCAGCTTCAGGGCTTCTCACACCGGGGAGCTGTTTTTT. Its translation: CASSFRASHTGELFF.

This sequence joins TRBV7-2 and TRBJ1-2; 7 bases fit TRBD1. Germline CDR1 and CDR2: SGHTA and FQGNSA. There are 13 residues in the CDR3. The ends lost 5 bases at V and 2 bases at J; junction bases unmatched: 2. The CDR3, as DNA: TGTGCCAGCAGCCGACAGGGCAACTATGGCTACACCTTC. Its translation is CASSRQGNYGYTF.

The rearrangement joins TRBV7-2 to TRBJ2-3; no definite D call. Germline V gene lookup returns CDR1 SGHTA and CDR2 FQGNSA. Trimming took off 1 base at V and 2 bases at J, with 13 bases between the two ends. CDR3 size: 16 residues. This chain's CDR3 is CASSLVSGVHTDTQYF. Written as DNA, the CDR3 is TGTGCCAGCAGCTTAGTATCAGGCGTTCACACAGATACGCAGTATTTT. Combining the CDR3 with reference TRBV7-2 and TRBJ2-3 gives the whole variable domain GAGVSQSPSNKVTEKGKDVELRCDPISGHTALYWYRQSLGQGLEFLIYFQGNSAPDKSGLPSDRFSAERTGGSVSTLTIQRTQQEDSAVYLCASSLVSGVHTDTQYFGPGTRLTVL.